This is a list of T cell receptor beta chains from one sample in a study of CDR3 diversity in severe acne. Each CDR3 protein is one row after TCRdb ran MiXCR on the PCR reads. The table shows about 90,000 distinct CDR3 sequences, with around 54% occurring only once. The sequencing input was blood. The receptors shown here come from a male donor with severe acne vulgaris. The CDR3 runs from the conserved cysteine through the conserved F or W. The order of the fields is D gene, J gene, clone size, V gene, CDR3 length, CDR3 DNA, CDR3 protein. The D gene is left open where the match is weak. Size values are once, few and many counts, or a class for expanded clones, and some rows have none.

>.|TRBJ2-3|few|TRBV4-1|15
TGCGCCAGCAGCCAAGAGGTGGGAGTCACAGATACGCAGTATTTT
CASSQEVGVTDTQYF
>.|TRBJ1-1|few|TRBV5-6|16
TGTGCCAGCAGCCCCATGGCAGGGTTTGGAAACACTGAAGCTTTCTTT
CASSPMAGFGNTEAFF
>.|TRBJ1-1|many|TRBV28|14
TGTGCCAGCAGTTTAATTGGAGGGAACACTGAAGCTTTCTTT
CASSLIGGNTEAFF
>.|TRBJ2-7|medium-sized|TRBV25-1|16
TGTGCTACACAGGCAGGCGGCCCTTCGAGTCCCTACGAGCAGTACTTC
CATQAGGPSSPYEQYF
>.|TRBJ1-2|.|TRBV28|15
TGCGCCAGCACGGAGAGCATAACAGGGAGCGGCGGCTACACCTTC
CASTESITGSGGYTF
>.|TRBJ2-7|.|TRBV2|13
TGTGCCAGCGGCCCGGGACGGAACTACGAGCAGTACTTC
CASGPGRNYEQYF
>.|TRBJ2-3|.|TRBV11-2|16
TGTGCCAGCAGCGTAGCAGGAAGGGGGGCCTTAGATACGCAGTATTTT
CASSVAGRGALDTQYF
>.|TRBJ1-2|.|TRBV20-1|16
TGCAGTGCTAGAGATGGTGGACCCTACACTAACTATGGCTACACCTTC
CSARDGGPYTNYGYTF
>.|TRBJ2-1|many|TRBV20-1|15
TGCAGTGCTAGAGGAGTACGGGGATCCTACAATGAGCAGTTCTTC
CSARGVRGSYNEQFF
>.|TRBJ1-5|.|TRBV7-9|14
TGTGCCAGCAGCTCCGTCCTGGGCAATCAGCCCCAGCATTTT
CASSSVLGNQPQHF
>.|TRBJ2-6|.|TRBV29-1|17
TGCAGCGTTGAAACGTCTCACAGGTCCCCTGGGGCCAACGTCCTGACTTTC
CSVETSHRSPGANVLTF
>.|TRBJ1-1|.|TRBV12-3/TRBV12-4|14
TGTGCCAGCAGCGACGGTGGCGGTAGGACTGAAGCTTTCTTT
CASSDGGGRTEAFF
>TRBD2|TRBJ2-5|many|TRBV5-1|15
TGCGCCAGCAGCGCGGGACTAGCGCGGGTCGAGACCCAGTACTTC
CASSAGLARVETQYF
>.|TRBJ2-7|few|TRBV5-1|14
TGCGCCAGCAGCTTACAGGCGGCCTCCTACGAGCAGTACTTC
CASSLQAASYEQYF
>TRBD2|TRBJ2-5|few|TRBV2|15
TGTGCCAGCAGCCCCTTAGCGGGACCCGGGGGGACCCAGTACTTC
CASSPLAGPGGTQYF
>.|TRBJ2-7|.|TRBV27|16
TGTGCCAGCAGTCCTTCCTATAGCGGAGGCTCCTACGAGCAGTACTTC
CASSPSYSGGSYEQYF
>.|TRBJ1-1|.|TRBV6-5|12
TGTGCCAGCGGGGAACTCGGCGCTGAAGCTCTCTTT
CASGELGAEALF
>.|TRBJ2-1|.|TRBV9|16
TGTGCCAGCAGCGTGGCCCAGCGGCCCACCTACAATGAGCAGTTCTTC
CASSVAQRPTYNEQFF
>.|TRBJ2-7|.|TRBV29-1|15
TGCAGCGTTGAAGCCAGGGGAGGTCCCTCCTACGAGCAGTACTTC
CSVEARGGPSYEQYF
>TRBD2|TRBJ2-7|.|TRBV20-1|13
TGCAGTGCTCGAACTAGCGGGAGGTACGAGCAGTACTTC
CSARTSGRYEQYF
>.|TRBJ1-1|many|TRBV13|15
TGTGCCAGCAGCTCTAAGGAAACCCTGAACACTGAAGCTTTCTTT
CASSSKETLNTEAFF
>.|TRBJ2-6|.|TRBV7-8|19
TGTGCCAGCAGCTTAGATCTGCTTCAGGCAGACTCTGGGGCCAACGTCCTGACTTTC
CASSLDLLQADSGANVLTF
>TRBD1|TRBJ2-7|.|TRBV9|15
TGTGCCAGCAGCGGAGGACCGGGACAGCCCTACGAGCAGTACTTC
CASSGGPGQPYEQYF
>TRBD2|TRBJ2-2|many|TRBV10-3|15
TGTGCCATCAACCCGGGACTAGCGGGAGCCGGGGAGCTGTTTTTT
CAINPGLAGAGELFF
>.|TRBJ1-6|.|TRBV15|12
TGTGCCACCAGCTCTGTGAATTCACCCCTCCACTTT
CATSSVNSPLHF
>.|TRBJ2-6|few|TRBV2|17
TGTGCCATCAGTGACGGGGACCTCAGCTCTGGGGCCAACGTCCTGACTTTC
CAISDGDLSSGANVLTF
>.|TRBJ1-4|.|TRBV10-1|14
TGCGCCAGCAGCCCCGAGGCAGGGGCTGAAAAACTGTTTTTT
CASSPEAGAEKLFF
>TRBD2|TRBJ2-1|.|TRBV10-3|14
TGTGCCAGCGGACTAGCGGGAGGGATCAATGAGCAGTTCTTC
CASGLAGGINEQFF
>.|TRBJ2-7|.|TRBV25-1|15
TGTGCCAGCAGTACCATTTGGTCGAGCTCCTACGAGCAGTACTTC
CASSTIWSSSYEQYF
>TRBD2|TRBJ2-3|.|TRBV7-3|16
TGTGCCAGCAGCTTACTAGCGGGAGGTCTCTCAGATACGCAGTATTTT
CASSLLAGGLSDTQYF
>.|TRBJ2-1|.|TRBV4-3|15
TGCGCCAGCAGCCCACTCCCCAGCCCCTACAGTGAGCAGTTCTTC
CASSPLPSPYSEQFF
>TRBD1|TRBJ1-1|few|TRBV2|14
TGTGCCACCCTGCGAGACAGGGGGGACACTGAAGCTTTCTTT
CATLRDRGDTEAFF
>TRBD2|TRBJ2-3|many|TRBV19|15
TGTGCCAGTAGTATCAGGGGACTAGAGACAGATACGCAGTATTTT
CASSIRGLETDTQYF
>TRBD1|TRBJ1-4|once|TRBV6-1|12
TGTGCCAGCCGGGACAGGGCTGAAAAACTGTTTTTT
CASRDRAEKLFF
>.|TRBJ2-5|few|TRBV11-1|16
TGTGCCAGCAGCTCGGCGGCGGGACAGCCGAAAGAGACCCAGTACTTC
CASSSAAGQPKETQYF
>TRBD1|TRBJ1-2|many|TRBV5-8|16
TGTGCCAGCAGCTTGGCGGGACAGGGGGCGTCTTATGGCTACACCTTC
CASSLAGQGASYGYTF
>TRBD1|TRBJ2-3|.|TRBV7-9|16
TGTGACAGCAGCTGGGGGGGACAGGGTAGGGCAGATACGCAGTATTTT
CDSSWGGQGRADTQYF
>TRBD2|TRBJ2-3|.|TRBV20-1|15
TGCAGTGCTACCGGACTAGCGGGAAGCACAGATACGCAGTATTTT
CSATGLAGSTDTQYF
>.|TRBJ1-3|.|TRBV12-3/TRBV12-4|14
TGTGCCAGCAGTTCAGCAAACTATGGCTACACCATATATTTT
CASSSANYGYTIYF
>.|TRBJ1-6|.|TRBV7-6|16
TGTGCCAGCAGCGGCGAGGGCAGGGGTGGTCATTCACCCCTCCACTTT
CASSGEGRGGHSPLHF
>.|TRBJ1-6|many|TRBV6-1|12
TGTGCCGGCAGTGGGGTAAATTCACCCCTCCACTTT
CAGSGVNSPLHF
>.|TRBJ2-7|few|TRBV28|12
TGTGCCACCCGGACGGAAACCTACGAGCAGTACTTC
CATRTETYEQYF
>TRBD1|TRBJ1-5|once|TRBV7-2|15
TGTGCCAGCAGCTTCGGCAGGACAGGGGTTCAGCCCCAGCATTTT
CASSFGRTGVQPQHF
>.|TRBJ1-2|few|TRBV6-2/TRBV6-3|14
TGTGCCAGCTTCCCGCGAGGGGTACCTTATGGCTACACCTTC
CASFPRGVPYGYTF
>.|TRBJ2-3|many|TRBV2|13
TGTGCCAGCAGTGAAGCCCGCTTAGATACGCAGTATTTT
CASSEARLDTQYF
>.|TRBJ2-7|few|TRBV28|16
TGTGCCAGCAGCGAACCCCATTCCGTGGTCGTCCACGAGCAGTACTTC
CASSEPHSVVVHEQYF
>.|TRBJ1-5|few|TRBV24-1|14
TGTGCCACCAGTGGAAGGGCGTACAATCAGCCCCAGCATTTT
CATSGRAYNQPQHF
>.|TRBJ2-7|few|TRBV25-1|13
TGTGCCAGCAGTGAATACGAGGGGTACGAGCAGTACTTC
CASSEYEGYEQYF
>.|TRBJ2-1|many|TRBV5-1|13
TGCGCCAGCAGCTCCTCCCCGGGGGATGAGCAGTTCTTC
CASSSSPGDEQFF
>TRBD2|TRBJ2-3|.|TRBV6-4|18
TGTGCCAGCAGTGACTCGAACGGGGGGGTCTCTAGCACAGATACGCAGTATTTT
CASSDSNGGVSSTDTQYF
>.|TRBJ2-2|.|TRBV11-2|17
TGTGCCAGCAGCTTAGTTGTGGCGGCCCCGAACACCGGGGAGCTGTTTTTT
CASSLVVAAPNTGELFF
>TRBD2|TRBJ2-3|few|TRBV7-8|16
TGTGCCAGCAGCTTGGGGACTAGCGGCCCTACAGATACGCAGTATTTT
CASSLGTSGPTDTQYF
>TRBD1|TRBJ1-2|.|TRBV10-3|17
TGTGCCAGCAGCAAAAGCGTACAGGGGGCCGGAAGCTATGGCTACACCTTC
CASSKSVQGAGSYGYTF
>TRBD1|TRBJ1-1|.|TRBV14|13
TGTGCCAGCAGTAACACAGGGGAAACTGAAGCTTTCTTT
CASSNTGETEAFF
>TRBD1|TRBJ2-1|.|TRBV18|16
TGTGCCAGCTCAAGGGAACGGGACAGCTCCTACAATGAGCAGTTCTTC
CASSRERDSSYNEQFF
>TRBD2|TRBJ2-7|.|TRBV12-3/TRBV12-4|14
TGTGCCAGCAGTTTGGCTAGCGGCACCTACGAGCAGTACTTC
CASSLASGTYEQYF
>TRBD2|TRBJ2-1|large|TRBV7-7|13
TGTGCTAGCAGCAGGACTAGCGACAATGAGCAGTTCTTC
CASSRTSDNEQFF
>.|TRBJ1-4|.|TRBV7-9|15
TGTGCCAGCAGCCGCGGGGAGGTTCGGGATGAAAAACTGTTTTTT
CASSRGEVRDEKLFF